A selection of T cell receptor beta chains follows, all from one sample in a study of blood T cells in healthy people across ages. One entry per CDR3 protein, called by TCRdb with MiXCR from the 5' RACE reads. The sample records roughly 1.9 million distinct CDR3 sequences, around 42% being singletons. The sequencing input was blood. These receptors were obtained from a human donor in good health. CDR3s include the opening cysteine and the closing phenylalanine or tryptophan. D genes are given only for firm matches. Size values are once, few and many counts, or a class for expanded clones, and some rows have none.

v_call,clone_size,j_call,d_call,cdr3_nt,cdr3_aa
TRBV7-2,NA,TRBJ2-7,NA,TGTGCCAGCTCTAGGGGAATCGGCCACGAGCAGTACTTC,CASSRGIGHEQYF
TRBV20-1,NA,TRBJ1-2,TRBD1,TGCAGTGCTAGAAGACAGGGATTGGACTATGGCTACACCTTC,CSARRQGLDYGYTF
TRBV24-1,few,TRBJ2-1,TRBD1,TGTGCCACCAGTGATTTCCGACAGGGGACCTACAATGAGCAGTTCTTC,CATSDFRQGTYNEQFF
TRBV7-3,few,TRBJ2-7,TRBD2,TGTGCCAGCAGCTTAACGGGGGGGAGCATCTACGAGCAGTACTTC,CASSLTGGSIYEQYF
TRBV12-3/TRBV12-4,NA,TRBJ2-1,TRBD2,TGTGCCAGCAGTGCCGAGACTAGCGCCCTAGGCAATGAGCAGTTCTTC,CASSAETSALGNEQFF
TRBV11-3,NA,TRBJ2-7,TRBD2,TGTGCCAGCAGCCACCCCCCCGGGACTAGTTCCTACGAGCAGTACTTC,CASSHPPGTSSYEQYF
TRBV12-3/TRBV12-4,NA,TRBJ2-3,NA,TGTGCCAGCAGTTTAGGGACATCATCATCCCCCACAGATACGCAGTATTTT,CASSLGTSSSPTDTQYF
TRBV30,NA,TRBJ2-1,NA,TGTGCCTGGAGTGTAGGGCCGCTTAAGGCGCAGTTCTTC,CAWSVGPLKAQFF
TRBV15,NA,TRBJ2-7,NA,TGTGCCACCAGCAGAGATTACGACAGCTACGAGCAGTACTTC,CATSRDYDSYEQYF
TRBV28,few,TRBJ2-1,NA,TGTGCCAGCAGTCCTCCAGGGATAATACGGAACAATGAGCAGTTCTTC,CASSPPGIIRNNEQFF
TRBV7-6,NA,TRBJ2-7,TRBD2,TGTGCCAGCAGCCCTCGCGGGGGAGGGGCCTACGAGCAGTACTTC,CASSPRGGGAYEQYF
TRBV10-3,NA,TRBJ2-1,TRBD2,TGTGCCATCAGTGAGTCAGCGGGGGGGCATTTTTGGGACAATGAGCAGTTCTTC,CAISESAGGHFWDNEQFF
TRBV11-2,NA,TRBJ2-3,TRBD2,TGTGCCAGCAGCTTAGAGGGGCTAGCGGGGTACACAGATACGCAGTATTTT,CASSLEGLAGYTDTQYF
TRBV4-2,NA,TRBJ2-3,NA,TGTGCCAGCAGCCAGCAGACTAGTGCTGATACGCAGTATTTT,CASSQQTSADTQYF
TRBV7-2,NA,TRBJ2-2,TRBD1,TGTGCCAGCAGCAAGACAGGGGGGACCGGGGAGCTGTTTTTT,CASSKTGGTGELFF
TRBV10-3,NA,TRBJ1-1,NA,TGTGCCATCAGTGAGAGACAAATTGACACTGAAGCTTTCTTT,CAISERQIDTEAFF
TRBV12-3/TRBV12-4,few,TRBJ2-4,TRBD2,TGTGCCAGCAGTTTCTCCCTAGCGGGGGTGGTGAACATTCAGTACTTC,CASSFSLAGVVNIQYF
TRBV15,NA,TRBJ2-5,NA,TGTGCCACCAGCAGAGATTTAGGGAATCAAGAGACCCAGTACTTC,CATSRDLGNQETQYF
TRBV7-8,NA,TRBJ2-7,TRBD2,TGTGCCAGCAGCTTCGGACTAGCGGGGGAGAGCTCCTACGAGCAGTACTTC,CASSFGLAGESSYEQYF
TRBV4-2,NA,TRBJ2-7,TRBD1,TGTGCCAGCAGCCAAGGGGGGCAGGGGGTTGACGAGCAGTACTTC,CASSQGGQGVDEQYF
TRBV2,few,TRBJ2-1,NA,TGTGCCAGCAGTGAAGGGAAGGTGGCCCCTAATGAGCAGTTCTTC,CASSEGKVAPNEQFF
TRBV29-1,few,TRBJ2-6,NA,TGCAGCGTTGTCGTGCAGGGGCCAACTTTCTCTGGGGCCAACGTCCTGACTTTC,CSVVVQGPTFSGANVLTF
TRBV29-1,few,TRBJ2-7,NA,TGCAGCGTTCTCCTTTTCTCCGGCGAGCAGTACTTC,CSVLLFSGEQYF
TRBV7-9,NA,TRBJ2-7,NA,TGTGCCAGCAGCCCCCCAACGAGGCAGTACTTC,CASSPPTRQYF
TRBV7-2,few,TRBJ2-5,NA,TGTGCCGGCAGCTACCAGGGGGGGCGGGAGACCCAGTACTTC,CAGSYQGGRETQYF
TRBV29-1,NA,TRBJ1-6,TRBD1,TGCAGCGTAGGGGACAGTTATTCACCCCTCCACTTT,CSVGDSYSPLHF
TRBV20-1,NA,TRBJ1-2,TRBD1,TGCAGTGCTCTTGGGACAGGGGGCTATGGCTACACCTTC,CSALGTGGYGYTF
TRBV7-9,NA,TRBJ2-7,TRBD1,TGTGCCAGCAGCTTGGGGGGACAGGGAGGGAAGGACGAGCAGTACTTC,CASSLGGQGGKDEQYF
TRBV29-1,NA,TRBJ1-2,TRBD1,TGCAGCGTTGCAGAGACAGGGGGGAACTATGGCTACACCTTC,CSVAETGGNYGYTF
TRBV20-1,NA,TRBJ2-7,NA,TGCAGGGCTAGAAAAATGGCAGGCGAGCAGTACTTC,CRARKMAGEQYF
TRBV7-3,NA,TRBJ2-3,TRBD2,TGTGCCAGCAGCGGTGGGCTAGCGGTAGATACGCAGTATTTT,CASSGGLAVDTQYF
TRBV29-1,few,TRBJ2-7,NA,TGCAGCGTTGCACGACGGGCAGCCTACGAGCAGTACTTC,CSVARRAAYEQYF
TRBV20-1,few,TRBJ2-5,TRBD2,TGCAGTGCTACCCCAGCGGGGGGGGTGGAGACCCAGTACTTC,CSATPAGGVETQYF
TRBV2,NA,TRBJ1-2,TRBD1,TGTGCCAGCAGGCCGGGACAGGGAAGGGACTATGGCTACACCTTC,CASRPGQGRDYGYTF
TRBV7-9,NA,TRBJ2-7,NA,TGTGCCAGCAGCTCAGACGTGGGCAGGGACTCCTACGAGCAGTACTTC,CASSSDVGRDSYEQYF
TRBV7-8,NA,TRBJ1-5,NA,TGTGCCAGCAGCTTAGCTTTCGGTCAGCCCCAGCATTTT,CASSLAFGQPQHF
TRBV29-1,NA,TRBJ1-2,NA,TGCAGCGTTGAAGCCCCACTTGGAGGGGAACGGTCTGGCTACACCTTC,CSVEAPLGGERSGYTF
TRBV7-2,NA,TRBJ1-4,TRBD1,TGTGCCAGCAGCCCTCCGGACAGGGTGGGTGAAAAACTGTTTTTT,CASSPPDRVGEKLFF
TRBV27,few,TRBJ1-1,NA,TGTGCCAGCAGTTTAGAGGGGGGTGAAGCTTTCTTT,CASSLEGGEAFF
TRBV5-1,few,TRBJ2-6,TRBD2,TGCGCCAGCAGCCCGTCTTCGGGAGGGTGGAGCTCTGGGGCCAACGTCCTGACTTTC,CASSPSSGGWSSGANVLTF
TRBV20-1,few,TRBJ1-4,NA,TGCAGTGCTAGAGGACCCGGGGGGGGAAAACTGTTTTTT,CSARGPGGGKLFF
TRBV6-5,NA,TRBJ1-4,TRBD1,TGTGCCAGCAGTTCGGAGCGCGTAGGGGGCAAGGGTGAAAAACTGTTTTTT,CASSSERVGGKGEKLFF
TRBV2,NA,TRBJ2-7,NA,TGTGCCATCACGCCTCAGACTAGCTCCTACGAGCAGTACTTC,CAITPQTSSYEQYF
TRBV2,NA,TRBJ2-1,NA,TGTGCCAGCAACCCCTCCAGCGGACCCTATGGTGAGCAGTTCTTC,CASNPSSGPYGEQFF
TRBV5-1,NA,TRBJ1-1,NA,TGCGCCAGCAGCCCCACTATAGGGGACACTGAAGCTTTCTTT,CASSPTIGDTEAFF
TRBV3-1,NA,TRBJ2-5,TRBD2,TGTGCCAGCAGCCAACTAGCGGTAGAGACCCAGTACTTC,CASSQLAVETQYF
TRBV7-2,few,TRBJ2-7,TRBD2,TGTGCCAGCAGCTCAAACGGGGGAGCGGGGAGATACGAGCAGTACTTC,CASSSNGGAGRYEQYF
TRBV27,NA,TRBJ2-7,NA,TGTGCCAGCAGTTTATATCTAGGGGGAAGCTACGAGCAGTACTTC,CASSLYLGGSYEQYF
TRBV28,NA,TRBJ2-5,TRBD1,TGTGCCAGCAGTCCACCGGACAGGCTTGTGATGGAGACCCAGTACTTC,CASSPPDRLVMETQYF
TRBV7-6,few,TRBJ2-7,NA,TGTGCCAGCAGCTCGCGAGACGGCTACGAGCAGTACTTC,CASSSRDGYEQYF
TRBV20-1,NA,TRBJ2-1,NA,TGCAGTGCTAGAGACGGGGGAGATAACAATGAGCAGTTCTTC,CSARDGGDNNEQFF
TRBV29-1,many,TRBJ2-7,NA,TGCAGCGTTGGGACAGCCTACGAGCAGTACTTC,CSVGTAYEQYF
TRBV7-2,few,TRBJ1-1,NA,TGTGCCAGCAGCTTAGTAGGACAAGGTACTGAGGCTTTCTTT,CASSLVGQGTEAFF
TRBV9,few,TRBJ2-1,TRBD1,TGTGCCAGCAGCGTAACAGGGGACGCCTACAATGAGCAGTTCTTC,CASSVTGDAYNEQFF
TRBV7-2,NA,TRBJ1-1,TRBD1,TGTGCCAGCAGCTCCCGGGACAGTCTTTTAGCTTTCTTT,CASSSRDSLLAFF